Shown below are 8 T cell receptor beta chains from a single sample sequenced in a study of T cell changes during pregnancy in multiple sclerosis. Only in-frame clones appear in the TCRdb table, and some are missing; sequencing was by immunoSEQ multiplex PCR. The sample has approximately 70,000 clones, 92% seen once. The sample consisted of peripheral blood, taken in the first trimester of pregnancy. These TCRs come from a female donor in good health, enrolled as a control in a pregnancy study.

The chain recombines TRBV28 with TRBJ2-1; TRBD2 matches at 9 bases. The CDR3 runs to 15 residues. Per germline, CDR1 MDHEN and CDR2 SYDVKM. After removal of 11 bases from V and 6 bases from J, the junction contained 14 bases not matched to a gene. CDR3 nucleotide sequence: TGTGCCGGATCGACGAGAGGCGGGAGGGCCAATGAGCAGTTCTTC. This gives the protein CAGSTRGGRANEQFF.

The V call is TRBV28, the J call TRBJ1-3; 9 bases match TRBD1. The ends lost 5 bases at V and 2 bases at J; junction bases unmatched: 10. Germline V gives CDR1 MDHEN, CDR2 SYDVKM. The CDR3 is made up of 17 amino acids. CDR3 residues: CASSPPTGTGTGNTIYF. The CDR3, as DNA: TGTGCCAGCAGTCCCCCCACCGGGACAGGGACTGGAAACACCATATATTTT.

J is TRBJ2-7 and V is TRBV6-6, with 7 bases fitting TRBD1. The J segment lost 2 bases and the V segment lost 2 bases, leaving 6 bases of the junction unmatched. From germline, CDR1 is MNHNY and CDR2 SVGAGI (reference sequence). CDR3 length: 15 amino acids. In DNA form, the CDR3 reads TGTGCCAGCAGTTACAGCCAGACAGGGACCTACGAGCAGTACTTC. It translates to CASSYSQTGTYEQYF.

The chain is built from TRBV27 and TRBJ1-5, with a possible D match to TRBD1 (6 bases). Germline lookup yields CDR1 MNHEY and CDR2 SMNVEV (reference sequence). The CDR3 totals 14 residues. V lost 8 bases to trimming and J lost 3 bases, with 14 bases between them. In DNA form, the CDR3 reads TGTGCCAGCGGGCGGGGGGGCGCCAATCAGCCCCAGCATTTT. Amino acid sequence: CASGRGGANQPQHF.

The table lists this clone with a count of one. This chain connects TRBV9 to TRBJ1-3; 8 bases line up with TRBD1. The CDR3 consists of 20 residues. The trim removed 1 base at V and 0 bases at J, leaving 15 bases unmatched. Germline values: CDR1 SGDLS, CDR2 YYNGEE. As DNA, the CDR3 is TGTGCCAGCAGCGTAACAACCCAGACCGGGACAGGCTCCTCTGGAAACACCATATATTTT. The encoded protein is CASSVTTQTGTGSSGNTIYF.

The rearrangement joins TRBV2 to TRBJ1-3, with D hard to call. The CDR3 is 13 residues long. The germline V gene encodes CDR1 SNHLY and CDR2 FYNNEI. V gave up 4 bases and J gave up 4 bases, with 8 bases separating them. CDR3 nucleotides: TGTGCCAGCAGTGGGGAGCCGGGAAACACCATATATTTT. Its translation is CASSGEPGNTIYF.

The chain recombines TRBV2 with TRBJ2-7, with D tentatively TRBD1 (6 bases). The CDR3 has 16 residues. Germline V gene sequence: CDR1 SNHLY, CDR2 FYNNEI. The V and J ends lost 2 bases and 4 bases respectively, with 18 bases between them. The CDR3 nucleotides read TGTGCCAGCAGTGAAACGATAGGGGGTTCCATTTACGAGCAGTACTTC. This codes for CASSETIGGSIYEQYF.

The chain has TRBV5-1 and TRBJ2-7; TRBD2 matches 11 bases. Trimming took 3 bases from V and 4 from J; bases not matched to a gene: 21. The germline CDR1 and CDR2 sequences are SGHRS and YFSETQ. The CDR3 consists of 20 residues. In nucleotides, the CDR3 is TGCGCCAGCAGCTGGTACCTAGGGGGTGCCCTAGCGGGAGGCCTATACGAGCAGTACTTC. This gives the protein CASSWYLGGALAGGLYEQYF. The full variable domain, its missing parts supplied by reference TRBV5-1 and TRBJ2-7, is KAGVTQTPRYLIKTRGQQVTLSCSPISGHRSVSWYQQTPGQGLQFLFEYFSETQRNKGNFPGRFSGRQFSNSRSEMNVSTLELGDSALYLCASSWYLGGALAGGLYEQYFGPGTRLTVT.